One and the same sample provided the 2 T cell receptor beta chains below, sequenced in a study of shared clonotypes between healthy human individuals (dated by TCRdb to 2019 to 2021). Library method: the immunoSEQ multiplex PCR assay. TCRdb retrieved this table from immuneACCESS and kept in-frame rearrangements only. Not all clones are present; in checked studies, unresolved V genes account for under half, and no reason is known for the remainder. This sample lists around 720,000 clones; 60% to 75% were detected once. The ten largest make up roughly 1.9% of the sample. Specimen: memory CD4+ T cells sorted from blood. The cell subset or site label of this sample denotes: CD45RA-negative fraction. The receptors come from a woman in her 30s in good health.

The rearrangement joins TRBV6-6 to TRBJ2-7, with D perhaps given as TRBD1 or TRBD2 (5 bases each). Germline lookup yields CDR1 MNHNY and CDR2 SVGAGI (reference sequence). The CDR3 sequence is 13 residues long. The V gene lost 5 bases and the J gene lost 4 bases, with 12 bases spanning the gap. The CDR3 is CASSPGPEYEQYF. DNA of the CDR3: TGTGCCAGCAGTCCGGGACCGGAGTACGAGCAGTACTTC.

This chain uses TRBV19 with TRBJ2-6; unclear D gene. V was shortened by 8 bases and J by 0 bases, with 11 bases between the two germline ends. The CDR3 is made up of 15 amino acids. Germline assignment: CDR1 LNHDA and CDR2 SQIVND (reference sequence). The CDR3 is CASAPWGSGANVLTF. The DNA of the CDR3 is TGTGCCAGTGCCCCTTGGGGCTCTGGGGCCAACGTCCTGACTTTC.